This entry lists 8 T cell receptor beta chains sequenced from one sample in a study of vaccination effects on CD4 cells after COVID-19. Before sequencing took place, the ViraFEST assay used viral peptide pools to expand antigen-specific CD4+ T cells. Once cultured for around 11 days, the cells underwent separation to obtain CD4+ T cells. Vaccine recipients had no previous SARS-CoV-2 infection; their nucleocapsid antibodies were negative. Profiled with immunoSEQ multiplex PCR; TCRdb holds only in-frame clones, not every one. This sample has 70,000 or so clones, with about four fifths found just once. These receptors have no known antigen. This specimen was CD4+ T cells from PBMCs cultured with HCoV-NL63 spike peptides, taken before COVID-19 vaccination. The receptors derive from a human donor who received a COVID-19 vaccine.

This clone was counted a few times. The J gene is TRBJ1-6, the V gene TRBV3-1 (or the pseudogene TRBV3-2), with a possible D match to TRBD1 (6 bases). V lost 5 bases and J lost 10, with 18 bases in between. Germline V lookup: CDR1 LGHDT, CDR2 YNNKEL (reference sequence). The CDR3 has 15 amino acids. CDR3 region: CASSSGTSRWSPLHF. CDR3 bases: TGTGCCAGCAGCTCCGGGACAAGCCGTTGGTCACCCCTCCACTTT.

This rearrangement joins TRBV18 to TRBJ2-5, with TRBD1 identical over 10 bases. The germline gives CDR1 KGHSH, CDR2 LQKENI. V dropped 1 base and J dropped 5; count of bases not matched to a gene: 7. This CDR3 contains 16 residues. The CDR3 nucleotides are TGTGCCAGCTCACCACGATCGCCGGGACAGGGGGAGACCCAGTACTTC. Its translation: CASSPRSPGQGETQYF. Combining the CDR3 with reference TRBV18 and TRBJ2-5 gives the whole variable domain NAGVMQNPRHLVRRRGQEARLRCSPMKGHSHVYWYRQLPEEGLKFMVYLQKENIIDESGMPKERFSAEFPKEGPSILRIQQVVRGDSAAYFCASSPRSPGQGETQYFGPGTRLLVL.

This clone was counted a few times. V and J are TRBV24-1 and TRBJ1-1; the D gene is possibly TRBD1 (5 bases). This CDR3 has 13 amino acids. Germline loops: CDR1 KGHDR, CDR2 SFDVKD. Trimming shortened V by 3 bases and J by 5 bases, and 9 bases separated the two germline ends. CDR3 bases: TGTGCCACCAGTGATGTATGGGGGACTGAAGCTTTCTTT. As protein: CATSDVWGTEAFF.

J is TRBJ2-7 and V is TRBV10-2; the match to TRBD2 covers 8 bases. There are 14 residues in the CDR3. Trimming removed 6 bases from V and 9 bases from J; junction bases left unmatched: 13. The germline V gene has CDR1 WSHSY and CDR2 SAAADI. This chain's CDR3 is CASSATSGPLRQYV. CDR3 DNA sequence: TGCGCCAGCAGCGCTACTAGCGGACCCCTTCGGCAGTACGTC.

CDR3: CASSQRPTSGPDSSTDTQYF. The CDR3, as DNA: TGCGCCAGCAGCCAACGGCCGACTAGCGGCCCCGATAGTAGCACAGATACGCAGTATTTT. The chain carries TRBV4-1 and TRBJ2-3; TRBD2 agrees at 9 bases. J gave up 0 bases and V 2 bases, and 15 bases lay outside the gene matches. This CDR3 comprises 20 residues. Germline CDR1 is MGHRA and CDR2 is YSYEKL.

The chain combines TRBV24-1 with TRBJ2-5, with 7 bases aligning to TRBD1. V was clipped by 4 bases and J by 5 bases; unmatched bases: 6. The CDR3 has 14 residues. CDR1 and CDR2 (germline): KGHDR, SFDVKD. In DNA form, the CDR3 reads TGTGCCACCAGTGACCCGGACAGGCGGGAGACCCAGTACTTC. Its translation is CATSDPDRRETQYF.

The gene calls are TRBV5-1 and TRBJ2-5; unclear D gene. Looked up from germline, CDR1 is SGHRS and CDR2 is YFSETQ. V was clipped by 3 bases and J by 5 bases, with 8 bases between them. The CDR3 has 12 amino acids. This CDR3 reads CASSWDVETQYF. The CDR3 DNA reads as TGCGCCAGCAGCTGGGATGTTGAGACCCAGTACTTC.

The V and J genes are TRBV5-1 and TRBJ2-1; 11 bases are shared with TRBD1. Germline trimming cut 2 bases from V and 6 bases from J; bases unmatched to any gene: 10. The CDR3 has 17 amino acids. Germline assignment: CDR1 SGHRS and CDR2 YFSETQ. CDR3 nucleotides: TGCGCCAGCAGCTTCTCAACCGGGACAGGGGGTAGCAATGAGCAGTTCTTC. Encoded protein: CASSFSTGTGGSNEQFF.